A selection of T cell receptor beta chains follows, all from one sample in a study of blood T cell repertoires in COVID-19. Sequenced by immunoSEQ multiplex PCR; TCRdb stores in-frame clones only, minus some. The sample holds hundreds of thousands of clones, 86% seen once. The specimen was peripheral blood. The receptors originated from a woman in her twenties or thirties with active or convalescent COVID-19. CDR3s include the opening cysteine and the closing phenylalanine or tryptophan. The D gene is left open where the match is weak. The listing skips clone size in some rows; elsewhere it reads once, few, many or a size class.

cdr3_aa cdr3_nt clone_size v_call d_call j_call
CASSQEDRGLPGELFF TGTGCCAGCAGCCAAGAGGACAGGGGGCTTCCCGGGGAGCTGTTTTTT . TRBV3-1/TRBV3-2 TRBD1 TRBJ2-2
CASRREGLNTGELFF TGTGCCAGTCGGCGGGAGGGTCTTAACACCGGGGAGCTGTTTTTT . TRBV27 TRBD2 TRBJ2-2
CASSLPTGANRETQYF TGTGCCAGCAGCTTGCCTACAGGAGCGAATCGGGAGACCCAGTACTTC . TRBV5-8 . TRBJ2-5
CASSTHGLAGGPKPDTQYF TGTGCCAGCAGTACACATGGACTAGCGGGAGGGCCGAAGCCAGATACGCAGTATTTT . TRBV11-2 TRBD2 TRBJ2-3
CASSDGQAYGYTF TGTGCCAGCAGTGATGGGCAGGCCTATGGCTACACCTTC . TRBV2 . TRBJ1-2
CASTEGTSNQPQHF TGCGCCAGCACGGAGGGGACGAGCAATCAGCCCCAGCATTTT . TRBV10-2 . TRBJ1-5
CASSLFVAGGPYEQYF TGTGCCAGCTCACTCTTTGTAGCGGGAGGGCCCTACGAGCAGTACTTC . TRBV18 TRBD2 TRBJ2-7
CASSLPGEFSPLHF TGTGCCAGCAGCCTCCCTGGAGAGTTTTCACCCCTCCACTTT few TRBV9 . TRBJ1-6
CASSQGAVSGNTIYF TGTGCCAGCAGCCAAGGTGCGGTCTCTGGAAACACCATATATTTT . TRBV3-1/TRBV3-2 . TRBJ1-3
CASSPDSLPVLSGANVLTF TGTGCCAGTAGTCCCGACAGTCTTCCGGTTCTCTCTGGGGCCAACGTCCTGACTTTC . TRBV19 . TRBJ2-6
CSASGQRESSYEQYF TGCAGTGCTAGTGGTCAGCGGGAAAGCTCCTACGAGCAGTACTTC . TRBV20-1 TRBD2 TRBJ2-7
CASSITGQGRNTIYF TGTGCCAGTAGTATCACGGGACAGGGCCGAAACACCATATATTTT . TRBV19 TRBD1 TRBJ1-3
CASNSRGLGAFF TGTGCCAGCAATTCCCGGGGGTTAGGAGCTTTCTTT . TRBV12-3/TRBV12-4 . TRBJ1-1
CASSEQGSGGYTF TGCGCCAGCAGCGAACAGGGGTCTGGGGGCTACACCTTC . TRBV5-1 TRBD1 TRBJ1-2
CAWSGGTGDAFF TGTGCCTGGAGCGGAGGGACAGGGGACGCTTTCTTT . TRBV30 TRBD1 TRBJ1-1
CASSWGGGGPQHF TGTGCCAGCAGCTGGGGGGGTGGTGGGCCCCAGCATTTT once TRBV5-4 . TRBJ1-5
CACPGLSPYEQYF TGTGCCTGCCCAGGACTATCCCCCTACGAGCAGTACTTC . TRBV30 . TRBJ2-7
CASSQVRGGGQETQYF TGTGCCAGCAGCCAAGTCCGGGGCGGGGGCCAAGAGACCCAGTACTTC . TRBV4-2 TRBD2 TRBJ2-5
CASSGRVATNEKLFF TGTGCCAGCAGCGGCCGGGTTGCAACTAATGAAAAACTGTTTTTT few TRBV5-6 . TRBJ1-4
CASSEAGLAGGYEQYF TGTGCCAGCAGTGAAGCTGGACTAGCGGGGGGCTACGAGCAGTACTTC . TRBV2 TRBD2 TRBJ2-7
CASSSGLARSYEQYF TGTGCCAGCAGCTCGGGACTAGCGCGGTCCTACGAGCAGTACTTC . TRBV7-8 TRBD2 TRBJ2-7
CASSYTSLLADTQYF TGTGCCAGCAGCTACACTAGTCTCCTCGCAGATACGCAGTATTTT . TRBV6-5 . TRBJ2-3
CASSLWGEVDTQYF TGCGCCAGCAGCTTGTGGGGAGAGGTAGATACGCAGTATTTT . TRBV5-1 . TRBJ2-3
CASSLAENTEAFF TGTGCCAGCAGCTTGGCAGAGAACACTGAAGCTTTCTTT . TRBV7-9 . TRBJ1-1
CASSGSGGIYGYTF TGTGCCAGTAGTGGTTCAGGAGGGATTTATGGCTACACCTTC . TRBV19 . TRBJ1-2
CASSMGLAGVETQYF TGTGCCAGCAGTATGGGACTAGCGGGAGTGGAGACCCAGTACTTC . TRBV27 TRBD2 TRBJ2-5
CATSNRGPSYEQYF TGTGCCACCAGTAACAGGGGGCCTTCCTACGAGCAGTACTTC . TRBV15 TRBD1 TRBJ2-7
CSASELILDEQYF TGCAGTGCTAGTGAACTGATCCTAGACGAGCAGTACTTC . TRBV20-1 . TRBJ2-7
CASSLRQGGAYTF TGTGCCAGCAGCTTGCGGCAGGGGGGTGCCTACACCTTC . TRBV5-8 TRBD1 TRBJ1-2
CASSSPLGDISPLHF TGTGCCAGCAGCTCCCCATTAGGGGATATTTCACCCCTCCACTTT . TRBV9 . TRBJ1-6
CASSWTGNEFNEQFF TGCGCCAGCAGCTGGACAGGGAATGAATTTAATGAGCAGTTCTTC . TRBV5-1 TRBD1 TRBJ2-1
CASSDGGLLGPNEQFF TGTGCCAGCAGTGACGGTGGGCTTTTGGGTCCCAATGAGCAGTTCTTC . TRBV2 . TRBJ2-1
CASSLLADTDTQYF TGTGCCAGCAGTTTACTGGCAGACACAGATACGCAGTATTTT . TRBV27 . TRBJ2-3
CATSGSQGLGEKLFF TGTGCCACCAGCGGATCACAGGGTCTCGGAGAAAAACTGTTTTTT . TRBV15 . TRBJ1-4
CASSYSDKVRQGHF TGTGCCAGCAGTTACTCGGATAAGGTACGACAGGGGCACTTC . TRBV6-2/TRBV6-3 TRBD1 TRBJ2-7
CASSQGALAGDYEQYF TGTGCCAGCAGCCAAGGGGCCCTAGCGGGAGACTACGAGCAGTACTTC . TRBV3-1/TRBV3-2 TRBD2 TRBJ2-7
CASSQDERTSGGETQYF TGCGCCAGCAGCCAAGATGAAAGGACTAGCGGGGGCGAGACCCAGTACTTC . TRBV4-1 TRBD2 TRBJ2-5
CASGSGLAGDEQYF TGTGCTAGTGGTTCGGGACTAGCGGGGGACGAGCAGTACTTC once TRBV12-5 TRBD2 TRBJ2-7
CASSLVVRESQETQYF TGCGCCAGCAGCTTGGTGGTGCGGGAGAGTCAAGAGACCCAGTACTTC . TRBV5-1 TRBD2 TRBJ2-5
CASSPGLAGVAGEQFF TGTGCCAGCAGCCCGGGACTAGCGGGAGTGGCCGGTGAGCAGTTCTTC once TRBV11-2 TRBD2 TRBJ2-1
CASSEGGLVYEQYF TGTGCCAGCAGTGAAGGGGGACTAGTTTACGAGCAGTACTTC . TRBV2 TRBD2 TRBJ2-7
CAWSAVNYGYTF TGTGCCTGGAGTGCAGTTAACTATGGCTACACCTTC many TRBV30 . TRBJ1-2
CASSGYSTEAFF TGCGCCAGCAGTGGTTATAGCACTGAAGCTTTCTTT . TRBV10-1 . TRBJ1-1
CASSLQGYGGGASDTQYF TGTGCCAGCAGCTTACAGGGGTATGGCGGGGGGGCATCAGATACGCAGTATTTT once TRBV7-2 TRBD2 TRBJ2-3
CASNHGDRDNDEQYF TGCGCCAGCAATCACGGTGACAGGGACAACGACGAGCAGTACTTC . TRBV4-1 TRBD1 TRBJ2-7
CASSPGRAGGQETQYF TGTGCCAGCAGCCCCGGCCGAGCGGGGGGGCAAGAGACCCAGTACTTC . TRBV11-2 TRBD2 TRBJ2-5
CASRPGSHSNQPQHF TGTGCCAGCAGACCCGGGTCGCATAGCAATCAGCCCCAGCATTTT once TRBV25-1 . TRBJ1-5
CASKAGGPDTQYF TGTGCCAGCAAAGCGGGAGGTCCTGATACGCAGTATTTT . TRBV7-2 TRBD2 TRBJ2-3
CATTGANEKLFF TGCGCTACGACAGGGGCTAATGAAAAACTGTTTTTT . TRBV10-2 TRBD1 TRBJ1-4
CASSQVGGMNTEAFF TGCGCCAGCAGCCAAGTCGGGGGAATGAACACTGAAGCTTTCTTT . TRBV4-1 . TRBJ1-1
CASSLAGQGRYGYTF TGTGCCAGCAGCTTGGCCGGACAGGGGAGGTACGGCTACACCTTC . TRBV5-6 TRBD1 TRBJ1-2
CAITSGQSNTGELFF TGTGCCATCACCTCCGGACAGTCGAACACCGGGGAGCTGTTTTTT . TRBV10-3 . TRBJ2-2
CASSFWGQANEKLFF TGTGCCAGCAGCTTCTGGGGACAGGCTAATGAAAAACTGTTTTTT . TRBV5-6 TRBD1 TRBJ1-4